The 24 T cell receptor beta chains reported below all come from one sample, sequenced in a study of T cells in Graves' hyperthyroidism and ophthalmopathy (dated by TCRdb to the late 2010s). Preparation of the library involved multiplex PCR. Instrument on record: Illumina HiSeq 2000. The TCR beta CDR3 regions were amplified from RNA transcripts. The first round of RT-PCR for the TCR CDR3 was performed with the HTBI primer set and the Qiagen OneStep RT-PCR kit. The raw public reads went through TCRdb reprocessing: fastp at Q25, MiXCR clone calling, in-frame beta chains kept. Identical CDR3 proteins give one entry, which carries the most common genes and DNA. Present in this sample are about 560,000 distinct CDR3 sequences, around 17% of which were seen just once. 15% to 20% of the sample goes to the ten largest clones. The sample consisted of blood. The receptors here all came from a woman aged 18-30 years with Graves' hyperthyroidism.

This clonotype came up a few times. The V gene is TRBV6-4, the J gene TRBJ2-3; D could derive from TRBD1 or TRBD2 (5 bases each). The V gene's germline CDR1 is MRHNA and CDR2 SNTAGT. V lost 0 bases and J lost 0, with 10 bases in between. CDR3 length: 16 residues. CDR3 nucleotides: TGTGCCAGCAGTGACTCAGGGACGTACAGCACAGATACGCAGTATTTT. Its translation is CASSDSGTYSTDTQYF.

This clonotype was detected many times. V gene TRBV7-2 combines with J gene TRBJ2-7; D call uncertain. The CDR3 is made up of 15 amino acids. Trimming took 1 base from V and 0 from J, leaving 10 bases between them. Per germline, CDR1 SGHTA and CDR2 FQGNSA. CDR3 bases: TGTGCCAGCAGCTTAGACCGGTCCGGCTCCTACGAGCAGTACTTC. Translating it yields CASSLDRSGSYEQYF.

Many counts were recorded for this clonotype. The V call is TRBV20-1, the J call TRBJ2-3, with D possibly matching TRBD2 (6 bases). The CDR3 runs 14 residues. Trimming cost V 6 bases and J 6 bases, with 19 bases left between them. Germline CDR1 reads DFQATT; CDR2 reads SNEGSKA (reference sequence). Here the CDR3 DNA reads TGCAGTGCCCGGGAGTGGGGTTCTGGTGATACGCAGTATTTT. Its protein product is CSAREWGSGDTQYF.

This clonotype was seen ten or more times. The V and J genes are TRBV20-1 and TRBJ1-2; no clear D. Germline CDR1 is DFQATT and CDR2 is SNEGSKA (reference sequence). This CDR3 is 13 amino acids long. V was cut by 0 bases and J by 4 bases, with 9 bases left in between. The CDR3 DNA follows: TGCAGTGCTAGAGACAGTGGTAGCTATGGCTACACCTTC. Its protein product is CSARDSGSYGYTF.

This clonotype was counted between two and nine times. The chain combines TRBV2 with TRBJ1-5; D is perhaps TRBD1 (5 bases). This CDR3 has 18 residues. Trimming took off 8 bases at V and 0 bases at J, with 23 bases between the two ends. Germline values: CDR1 SNHLY, CDR2 FYNNEI. CDR3 residues: CASGDPGWQEYSNQPQHF. CDR3 nucleotide sequence: TGTGCCAGCGGGGACCCAGGATGGCAGGAATATAGCAATCAGCCCCAGCATTTT.

This clonotype appeared once. The J gene is TRBJ2-4, the V gene TRBV2; D assignment may be TRBD1 or TRBD2 (5 bases each). Trimming took off 5 bases at V and 1 base at J, with 12 bases between the two ends. The CDR3 spans 15 residues. The germline V gene encodes CDR1 SNHLY and CDR2 FYNNEI. CDR3 sequence: CASSNGTVAKNIQYF. The CDR3 bases are TGTGCCAGCAGTAACGGGACGGTGGCCAAAAACATTCAGTACTTC.

This clonotype has just a few counts. V usage is TRBV9 and J usage is TRBJ2-3; D not certain. This CDR3 is 18 amino acids long. Germline V CDR1 and CDR2: SGDLS, YYNGEE. V gave up 4 bases and J gave up 0 bases, with 21 bases separating them. CDR3 DNA sequence: TGTGCCAGCAGCCCAGGTATGGAAGGGCATCCAAGCACAGATACGCAGTATTTT. It is translated as CASSPGMEGHPSTDTQYF.

Many counts were recorded for this clonotype. The J gene is TRBJ2-1, the V gene TRBV24-1; TRBD2 might be the D (6 bases). The ends were cut back, 5 bases at V and 4 bases at J, with 23 bases in the middle. The CDR3 consists of 18 residues. The V gene's germline CDR1 is KGHDR and CDR2 SFDVKD. The CDR3 region is CATSASGLQNAQYNEQFF. The CDR3, as DNA: TGTGCCACCAGTGCCTCGGGACTCCAAAACGCCCAGTACAATGAGCAGTTCTTC.

Concerning this clonotype itself: A much larger clone is a single base away; this may be a read error. The genes are TRBV7-2 and TRBJ1-5; D unresolved. Germline-derived CDR1 and CDR2 are SGHTA and FQGNSA. This CDR3 has 13 amino acids. Here the CDR3 DNA reads TGTGCCAGCAAGCCCGATAGCAATCGGCCCCAGCATTTT. Protein sequence: CASKPDSNRPQHF.

This clonotype has more than one count but fewer than ten. The chain employs TRBV11-2 and TRBJ2-2; 8 bases are a match to TRBD2. This CDR3 comprises 14 residues. Trimming cost V 4 bases and J 6 bases; bases outside gene matches: 4. The germline V gene encodes CDR1 SGHAT and CDR2 FQNNGV. CDR3 bases: TGTGCCAGCAGCTCCTTAGCGGGATCCGGGGAGCTGTTTTTT. Protein sequence: CASSSLAGSGELFF. The whole variable domain, remainder taken from reference TRBV11-2 and TRBJ2-2, is EAGVAQSPRYKIIEKRQSVAFWCNPISGHATLYWYQQILGQGPKLLIQFQNNGVVDDSQLPKDRFSAERLKGVDSTLKIQPAKLEDSAVYLCASSSLAGSGELFFGEGSRLTVL.

This clonotype was counted between two and nine times. The chain combines TRBV18 with TRBJ2-3; 9 bases fit TRBD2. The CDR3 is 15 amino acids. Germline CDR1 is KGHSH and CDR2 is LQKENI. V gave up 3 bases and J gave up 4 bases; unmatched junction bases: 5. CDR3 amino acids: CASSPSGSFPDTQYF. CDR3 in DNA: TGTGCCAGCTCACCTAGCGGGAGTTTCCCAGATACGCAGTATTTT.

This clonotype appeared many times. The V gene is TRBV28, the J gene TRBJ1-2; a weak D match, TRBD1 (6 bases). The CDR3 runs to 14 residues. V shed 6 bases and J shed 2 bases, with 13 bases lying between them. Germline loops: CDR1 MDHEN, CDR2 SYDVKM. CDR3 residues: CASRTPGQNYGYTF. CDR3 coding DNA: TGTGCCAGCAGGACCCCAGGACAGAACTATGGCTACACCTTC.

This clonotype is a singleton in its sample. The CDR3 is CASNLTPDRTLHREQYF. The CDR3 nucleotides read TGTGCCAGCAATCTGACTCCGGACAGGACCCTCCATCGCGAGCAGTACTTC. This rearrangement joins TRBV2 to TRBJ2-7; 7 nucleotides line up with TRBD1. Germline V CDR1 and CDR2: SNHLY, FYNNEI. CDR3 length: 17 residues. V shed 7 bases, J shed 6 bases, and the junction held 21 bases outside the gene matches.

This clonotype was detected a few times. The chain couples TRBV29-1 to TRBJ2-1; 7 bases map to TRBD2. Germline V lookup: CDR1 SQVTM, CDR2 ANQGSEA. The CDR3 has 14 residues. V lost 0 bases, J lost 4 bases, and 3 bases stayed unmatched. CDR3 coding DNA: TGCAGCGTTGAAGAGATAGCGGGTTACAATGAGCAGTTCTTC. Its protein is CSVEEIAGYNEQFF.

J is TRBJ1-2 and V is TRBV11-3; D is undetermined. CDR1 and CDR2 from the germline V gene are SGHNT and YENEEA. V gave up 5 bases and J gave up 0 bases, with 13 bases separating them. This CDR3 is built from 15 residues. The CDR3 nucleotides are TGTGCCAGCAGCAAGCGGGGAGGGCCTAACTATGGCTACACCTTC. Amino acid sequence: CASSKRGGPNYGYTF. The whole variable domain, remainder taken from reference TRBV11-3 and TRBJ1-2, is EAGVVQSPRYKIIEKKQPVAFWCNPISGHNTLYWYLQNLGQGPELLIRYENEEAVDDSQLPKDRFSAERLKGVDSTLKIQPAELGDSAVYLCASSKRGGPNYGYTFGSGTRLTVV.

Notes on this clonotype: It may be a read error: a sequence one base away is much more abundant. The chain employs TRBV28 and TRBJ2-1; TRBD2 is a possible D gene (6 bases). Germline CDR1 is MDHEN and CDR2 is SYDVKM. V was cut by 4 bases and J by 5 bases, with 30 bases left in between. The CDR3 has 20 residues. CDR3 in amino acids: CASSWWMGGTQRAPNNEQFF. CDR3 sequence (DNA): TGTGCCAGCAGTTGGTGGATGGGCGGGACCCAGAGGGCCCCTAACAATGAGCAGTTCTTC.

This clonotype was seen ten or more times. The chain employs TRBV18 and TRBJ1-4; 10 nucleotides match TRBD1. Germline V gives CDR1 KGHSH, CDR2 LQKENI. This CDR3 contains 15 residues. With V trimmed by 6 bases and J by 7 bases, 8 bases remained unmatched. DNA for the CDR3: TGTGCCAGCTCGGCGGGGACAGGGGCAGGTGAAAAACTGTTTTTT. Protein: CASSAGTGAGEKLFF.

This clonotype was seen ten or more times. This chain connects TRBV6-1 to TRBJ2-7; 7 bases fit TRBD1. The CDR3 has 13 amino acids. Germline V gene data show CDR1 as MNHNS and CDR2 as SASEGT. The V and J ends lost 5 bases and 9 bases, in that order; junction bases with no gene match: 10. The CDR3 bases are TGTGCCAGCAGTCTGACAGGGTCCCATGGGCAGTACTTC. Its translation: CASSLTGSHGQYF.

The chain links TRBV10-2 to TRBJ2-2; no clear D gene. V dropped 7 bases and J dropped 7 bases, with 13 bases sitting between them. Germline CDR1 reads WSHSY; CDR2 reads SAAADI. This CDR3 has 13 residues. CDR3 bases: TGCGCCAGCACTCCGACACCCGGCGGGGAGCTGTTTTTT. Its protein product is CASTPTPGGELFF.

This clonotype showed up just a few times. The rearrangement uses TRBV29-1 and TRBJ1-1; tentatively, D is TRBD1 (5 bases). CDR1 is SQVTM and CDR2 is ANQGSEA in the germline V gene. Trimming shortened V by 3 bases and J by 6 bases, and 23 bases separated the two germline ends. The CDR3 length is 16 residues. The CDR3 loop is CSVDWGRQSGLSEAFF. For the CDR3, the DNA is TGCAGCGTTGACTGGGGCAGGCAAAGCGGTCTGTCTGAAGCTTTCTTT.

The V and J genes are TRBV12-3 or TRBV12-4 and TRBJ2-1; 10 positions match TRBD1. V was pared by 5 bases and J by 4 bases, with 5 bases of the junction left unmatched. The CDR3 is 15 amino acids. The CDR3 bases are TGTGCCAGCAGTCCCTGGACAGGGGGGTACAATGAGCAGTTCTTC. It translates to CASSPWTGGYNEQFF.

This clonotype was counted ten times or more. The chain links TRBV12-3 or TRBV12-4 to TRBJ2-4; possibly TRBD1 or TRBD2 for D (5 bases each). V lost 6 bases to trimming and J lost 0 bases, with 9 bases between them. The CDR3 runs to 14 residues. This CDR3 is CASSQGTAKNIQYF. The DNA for the CDR3 is TGTGCCAGCAGCCAAGGGACAGCCAAAAACATTCAGTACTTC.

Notes on this clonotype: One base away lies a much larger clone, so this may be a sequencing read error. The chain combines TRBV7-2 with TRBJ2-3, with unresolved D. The CDR3 sequence is 14 residues long. V was pared by 1 base and J by 6 bases, with 11 bases between. Germline V gives CDR1 SGHTA, CDR2 FQGNSA. Here the CDR3 reads CASSLVNSWDTQYF. The CDR3 coding sequence is TGTGCCAGCAGCTTAGTGAACTCCTGGGATACGCAGTATTTT.

This chain links TRBV5-5 with TRBJ2-2, with D perhaps matching TRBD1 (5 bases). This CDR3 contains 15 residues. V dropped 0 bases and J dropped 0 bases, with 6 bases sitting between them. Germline CDR1 reads SGHKS; CDR2 reads YYEKEE (reference sequence). For the CDR3, the DNA is TGTGCCAGCAGCTTGGCCAGGGCGAACACCGGGGAGCTGTTTTTT. Translation: CASSLARANTGELFF. Full variable domain (outside the CDR3, taken from reference TRBV5-5 and TRBJ2-2): DAGVTQSPTHLIKTRGQQVTLRCSPISGHKSVSWYQQVLGQGPQFIFQYYEKEERGRGNFPDRFSARQFPNYSSELNVNALLLGDSALYLCASSLARANTGELFFGEGSRLTVL.